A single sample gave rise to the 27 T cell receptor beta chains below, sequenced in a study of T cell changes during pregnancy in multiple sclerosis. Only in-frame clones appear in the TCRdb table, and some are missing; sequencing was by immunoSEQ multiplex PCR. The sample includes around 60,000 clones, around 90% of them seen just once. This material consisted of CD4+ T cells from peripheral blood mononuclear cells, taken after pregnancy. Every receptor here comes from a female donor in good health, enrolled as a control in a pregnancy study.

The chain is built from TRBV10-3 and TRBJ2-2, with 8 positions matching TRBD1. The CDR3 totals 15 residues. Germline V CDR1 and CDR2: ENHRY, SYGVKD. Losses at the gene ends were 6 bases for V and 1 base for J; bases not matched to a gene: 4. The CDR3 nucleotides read TGTGCCATCAGAACAGGGGGAGAGAACACCGGGGAGCTGTTTTTT. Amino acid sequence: CAIRTGGENTGELFF.

CDR3 coding DNA: TGTGCCAGCAGCGTAGACGTTGGACAGAGCTATGGCTACACCTTC. This encodes CASSVDVGQSYGYTF. The rearrangement links TRBV9 to TRBJ1-2, with D perhaps matching TRBD1 (6 bases). There are 15 residues in the CDR3. Trimming took 0 bases from V and 4 from J, leaving 13 bases between them. Germline V gene lookup returns CDR1 SGDLS and CDR2 YYNGEE. Using reference TRBV9 and TRBJ1-2 for the parts outside the CDR3, the full variable domain is DSGVTQTPKHLITATGQRVTLRCSPRSGDLSVYWYQQSLDQGLQFLIQYYNGEERAKGNILERFSAQQFPDLHSELNLSSLELGDSALYFCASSVDVGQSYGYTFGSGTRLTVV.

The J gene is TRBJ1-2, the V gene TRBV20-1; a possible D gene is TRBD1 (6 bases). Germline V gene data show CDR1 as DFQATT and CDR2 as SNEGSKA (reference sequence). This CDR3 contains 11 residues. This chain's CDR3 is CLAGGLYGYTF. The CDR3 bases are TGCCTTGCTGGGGGCCTTTATGGCTACACCTTC.

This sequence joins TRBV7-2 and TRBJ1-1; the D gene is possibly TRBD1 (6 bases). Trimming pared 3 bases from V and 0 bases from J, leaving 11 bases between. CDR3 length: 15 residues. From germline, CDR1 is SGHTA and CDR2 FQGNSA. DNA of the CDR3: TGTGCCAGCAGCTTGTCCCAGGGGATGAACACTGAAGCTTTCTTT. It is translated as CASSLSQGMNTEAFF.

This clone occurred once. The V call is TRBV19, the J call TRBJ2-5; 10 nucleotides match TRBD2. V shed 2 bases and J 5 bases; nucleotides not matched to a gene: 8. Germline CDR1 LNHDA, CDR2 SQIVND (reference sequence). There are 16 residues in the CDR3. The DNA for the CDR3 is TGTGCCAGTAGTATATCGCTAGCGGGGGTCTGGGAGACCCAGTACTTC. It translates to CASSISLAGVWETQYF. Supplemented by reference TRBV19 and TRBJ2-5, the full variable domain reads DGGITQSPKYLFRKEGQNVTLSCEQNLNHDAMYWYRQDPGQGLRLIYYSQIVNDFQKGDIAEGYSVSREKKESFPLTVTSAQKNPTAFYLCASSISLAGVWETQYFGPGTRLLVL.

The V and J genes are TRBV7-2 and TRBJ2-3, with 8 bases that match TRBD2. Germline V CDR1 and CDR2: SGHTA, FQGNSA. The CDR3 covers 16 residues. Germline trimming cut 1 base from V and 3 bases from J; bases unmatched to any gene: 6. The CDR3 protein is CASSLVTGGLTDTQYF. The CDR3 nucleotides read TGTGCCAGCAGCTTAGTTACGGGGGGGCTAACAGATACGCAGTATTTT.

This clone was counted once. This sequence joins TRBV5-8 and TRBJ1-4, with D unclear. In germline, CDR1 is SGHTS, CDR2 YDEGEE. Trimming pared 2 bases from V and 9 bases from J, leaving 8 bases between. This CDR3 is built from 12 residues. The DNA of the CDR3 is TGTGCCAGCAGCTTCCGTTCTCAAAAACTGTTTTTT. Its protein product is CASSFRSQKLFF.

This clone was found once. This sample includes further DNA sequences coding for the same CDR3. The CDR3 here is CASTGSQDRAVKEYF. The CDR3 DNA sequence: TGTGCCAGCACAGGGTCTCAGGACAGGGCCGTCAAGGAGTACTTC. This chain joins TRBV6-5 and TRBJ2-7, with 8 bases fitting TRBD1. The CDR3 runs to 15 residues. Trimming removed 7 bases from V and 11 bases from J; junction bases left unmatched: 19. Germline V gene data show CDR1 as MNHEY and CDR2 as SVGAGI.

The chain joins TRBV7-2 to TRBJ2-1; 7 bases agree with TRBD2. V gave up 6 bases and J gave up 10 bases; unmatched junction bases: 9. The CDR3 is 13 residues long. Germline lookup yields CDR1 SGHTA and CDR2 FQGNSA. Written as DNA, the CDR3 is TGTGCCAGCAGACTGGGACTCGGGGGGGAGCAGTTCTTC. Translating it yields CASRLGLGGEQFF.

The CDR3 coding sequence is TGTGCCAGCAGCTTACGTAAGGAGCAAGAGACCCAGTACTTC. Translated: CASSLRKEQETQYF. V gene TRBV7-9 combines with J gene TRBJ2-5; no clear D. This CDR3 is built from 14 residues. V lost 2 bases and J 2 bases, leaving 9 bases between the germline ends. Germline assignment: CDR1 SEHNR and CDR2 FQNEAQ (reference sequence).

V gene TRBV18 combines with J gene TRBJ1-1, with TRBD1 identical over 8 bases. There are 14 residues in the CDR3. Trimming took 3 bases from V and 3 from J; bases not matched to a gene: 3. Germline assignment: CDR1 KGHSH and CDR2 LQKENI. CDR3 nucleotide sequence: TGTGCCAGCTCACCTCAGGGGGCTGACACTGAAGCTTTCTTT. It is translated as CASSPQGADTEAFF.

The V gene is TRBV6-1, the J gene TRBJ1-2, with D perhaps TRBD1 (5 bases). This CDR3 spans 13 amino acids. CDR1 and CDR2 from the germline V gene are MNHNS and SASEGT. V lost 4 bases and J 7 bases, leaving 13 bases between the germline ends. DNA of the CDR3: TGTGCCAGCAGTGTTCAGGGTTTTCGTGGCTACACCTTC. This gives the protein CASSVQGFRGYTF.

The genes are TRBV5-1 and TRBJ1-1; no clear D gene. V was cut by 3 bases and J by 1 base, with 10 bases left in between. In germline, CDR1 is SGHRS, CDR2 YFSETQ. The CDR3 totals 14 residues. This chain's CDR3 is CASSSIRGNTEAFF. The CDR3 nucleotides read TGCGCCAGCAGCTCTATTCGAGGGAACACTGAAGCTTTCTTT.

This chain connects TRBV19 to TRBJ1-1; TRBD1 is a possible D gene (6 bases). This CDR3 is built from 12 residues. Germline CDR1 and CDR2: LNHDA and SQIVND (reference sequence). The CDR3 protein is CASGEGNTEAFF. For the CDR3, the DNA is TGTGCTTCAGGGGAAGGGAACACTGAAGCTTTCTTT. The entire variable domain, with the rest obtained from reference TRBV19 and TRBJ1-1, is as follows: DGGITQSPKYLFRKEGQNVTLSCEQNLNHDAMYWYRQDPGQGLRLIYYSQIVNDFQKGDIAEGYSVSREKKESFPLTVTSAQKNPTAFYLCASGEGNTEAFFGQGTRLTVV.

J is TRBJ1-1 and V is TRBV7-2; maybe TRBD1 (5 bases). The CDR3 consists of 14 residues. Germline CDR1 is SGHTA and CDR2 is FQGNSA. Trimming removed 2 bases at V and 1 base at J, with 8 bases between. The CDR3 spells CASSLSGGNTEAFF. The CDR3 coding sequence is TGTGCCAGCAGCTTAAGCGGGGGGAACACTGAAGCTTTCTTT.

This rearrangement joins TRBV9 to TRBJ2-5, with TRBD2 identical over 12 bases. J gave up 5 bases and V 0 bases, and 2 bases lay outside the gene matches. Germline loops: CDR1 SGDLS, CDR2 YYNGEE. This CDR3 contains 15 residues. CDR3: CASSVASGGAETQYF. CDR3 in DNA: TGTGCCAGCAGCGTAGCTAGCGGGGGGGCCGAGACCCAGTACTTC.

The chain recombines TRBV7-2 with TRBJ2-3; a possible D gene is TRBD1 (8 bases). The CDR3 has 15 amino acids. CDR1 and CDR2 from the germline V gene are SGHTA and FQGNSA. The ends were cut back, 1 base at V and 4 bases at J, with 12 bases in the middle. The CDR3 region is CASSLGGGQADTQYF. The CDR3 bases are TGTGCCAGCAGCTTAGGCGGGGGACAGGCAGATACGCAGTATTTT.

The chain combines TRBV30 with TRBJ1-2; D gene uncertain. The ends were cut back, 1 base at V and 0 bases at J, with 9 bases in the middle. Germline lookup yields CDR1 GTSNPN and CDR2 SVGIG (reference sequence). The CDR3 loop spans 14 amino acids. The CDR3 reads CAWSGRVSNYGYTF. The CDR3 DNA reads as TGTGCCTGGAGTGGGAGGGTTTCTAACTATGGCTACACCTTC. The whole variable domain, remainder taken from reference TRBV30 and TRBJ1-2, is SQTIHQWPATLVQPVGSPLSLECTVEGTSNPNLYWYRQAAGRGLQLLFYSVGIGQISSEVPQNLSASRPQDRQFILSSKKLLLSDSGFYLCAWSGRVSNYGYTFGSGTRLTVV.

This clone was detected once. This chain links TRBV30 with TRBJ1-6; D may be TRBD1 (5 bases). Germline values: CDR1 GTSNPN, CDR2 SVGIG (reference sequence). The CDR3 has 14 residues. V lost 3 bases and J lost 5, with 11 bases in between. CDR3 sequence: CAWRGLQDNSPLHF. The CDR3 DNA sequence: TGTGCCTGGAGGGGGCTACAGGATAATTCACCCCTCCACTTT.

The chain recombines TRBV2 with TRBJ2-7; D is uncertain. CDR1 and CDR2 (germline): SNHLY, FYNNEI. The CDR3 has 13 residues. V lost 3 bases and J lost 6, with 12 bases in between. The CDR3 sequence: CASSEYSNSEQYF. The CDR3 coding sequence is TGTGCCAGCAGTGAGTATAGTAACTCCGAGCAGTACTTC. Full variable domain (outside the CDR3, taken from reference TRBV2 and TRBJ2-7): EPEVTQTPSHQVTQMGQEVILRCVPISNHLYFYWYRQILGQKVEFLVSFYNNEISEKSEIFDDQFSVERPDGSNFTLKIRSTKLEDSAMYFCASSEYSNSEQYFGPGTRLTVT.

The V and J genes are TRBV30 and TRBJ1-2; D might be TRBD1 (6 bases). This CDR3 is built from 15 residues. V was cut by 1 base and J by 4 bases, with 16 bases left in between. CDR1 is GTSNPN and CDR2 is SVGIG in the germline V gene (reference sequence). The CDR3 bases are TGTGCCTGGAGTGCGCAAGCAGGGACAAGCTATGGCTACACCTTC. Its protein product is CAWSAQAGTSYGYTF. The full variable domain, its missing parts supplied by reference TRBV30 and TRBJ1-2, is SQTIHQWPATLVQPVGSPLSLECTVEGTSNPNLYWYRQAAGRGLQLLFYSVGIGQISSEVPQNLSASRPQDRQFILSSKKLLLSDSGFYLCAWSAQAGTSYGYTFGSGTRLTVV.

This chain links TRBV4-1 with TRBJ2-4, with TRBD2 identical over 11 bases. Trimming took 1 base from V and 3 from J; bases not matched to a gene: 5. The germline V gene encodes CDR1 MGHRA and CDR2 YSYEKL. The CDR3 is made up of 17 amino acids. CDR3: CASSQGLAGGIKNIQYF. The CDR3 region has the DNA TGCGCCAGCAGCCAAGGGCTAGCGGGGGGCATCAAAAACATTCAGTACTTC.

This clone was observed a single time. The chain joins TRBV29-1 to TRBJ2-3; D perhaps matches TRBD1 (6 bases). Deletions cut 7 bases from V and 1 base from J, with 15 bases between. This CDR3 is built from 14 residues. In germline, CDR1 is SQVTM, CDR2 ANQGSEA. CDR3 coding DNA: TGCAGCGCGGATAAGAGACAGGGCACAGATACGCAGTATTTT. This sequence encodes CSADKRQGTDTQYF.

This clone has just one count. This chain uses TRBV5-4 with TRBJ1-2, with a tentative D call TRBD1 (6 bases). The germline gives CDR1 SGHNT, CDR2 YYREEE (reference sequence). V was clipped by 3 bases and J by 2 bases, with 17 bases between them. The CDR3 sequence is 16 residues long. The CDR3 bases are TGTGCCAGCAGCTCTATAGTATATACAGGGAACTATGGCTACACCTTC. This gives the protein CASSSIVYTGNYGYTF.

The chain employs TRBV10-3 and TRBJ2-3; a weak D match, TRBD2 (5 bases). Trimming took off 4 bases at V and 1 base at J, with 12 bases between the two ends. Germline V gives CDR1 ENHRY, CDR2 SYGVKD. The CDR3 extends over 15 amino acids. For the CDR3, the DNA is TGTGCCATCAGTGTGCTAGCTGGGGGCACAGATACGCAGTATTTT. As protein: CAISVLAGGTDTQYF.

The CDR3 nucleotides are TGTGCCATCAGTGCGGGGGGAGGTTCACCCCTCCACTTT. This gives the protein CAISAGGGSPLHF. V usage is TRBV10-3 and J usage is TRBJ1-6; a possible D gene is TRBD1 (5 bases). The CDR3 consists of 13 residues. Trimming removed 4 bases at V and 9 bases at J, with 10 bases between. Germline V CDR1 and CDR2: ENHRY, SYGVKD.

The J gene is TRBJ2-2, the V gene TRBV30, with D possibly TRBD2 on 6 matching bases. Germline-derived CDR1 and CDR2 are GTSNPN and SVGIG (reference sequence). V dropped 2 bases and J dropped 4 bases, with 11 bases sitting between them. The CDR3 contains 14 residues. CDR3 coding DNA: TGTGCCTGGAGTACTGGCGGGGCCACCGGGGAGCTGTTTTTT. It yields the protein CAWSTGGATGELFF.